These T cell receptor beta chains were read from a single sample in a study of T cell changes during pregnancy in multiple sclerosis. Assay used: immunoSEQ multiplex PCR; TCRdb lists only in-frame clones, some missing. This table has tens of thousands of clones, about nine tenths appearing once. The sequences come from CD4+ T cells from peripheral blood mononuclear cells, collected after pregnancy. These receptors originate from a female donor in good health, enrolled as a control in a pregnancy study. CDR3s include the opening cysteine and the closing phenylalanine or tryptophan. D genes are given only for firm matches. Size values are once, few and many counts, or a class for expanded clones, and some rows have none.

J | size | D | V | CDR3 | DNA
TRBJ1-2 | - | - | TRBV5-6 | CASSLTRYSNYGYTF | TGTGCCAGCAGCTTGACCAGGTATTCTAACTATGGCTACACCTTC
TRBJ2-1 | - | TRBD2 | TRBV9 | CASTRESASDEQFF | TGTGCCAGCACGCGGGAGTCGGCTTCCGATGAGCAGTTCTTC
TRBJ2-7 | - | - | TRBV6-1 | CASRTMDRDTYEQYF | TGTGCCAGCAGAACGATGGACAGAGACACTTACGAGCAGTACTTC
TRBJ2-2 | - | TRBD2 | TRBV6-5 | CASSISGEHTGELFF | TGTGCCAGCAGTATTAGCGGGGAACATACCGGGGAGCTGTTTTTT
TRBJ1-3 | - | - | TRBV9 | CASSVGGGGNTIYF | TGTGCCAGCAGCGTAGGCGGGGGGGGAAACACCATATATTTT
TRBJ1-1 | - | - | TRBV6-5 | CASSYSGKMNTEAFF | TGTGCCAGCAGTTACTCCGGTAAGATGAACACTGAAGCTTTCTTT
TRBJ1-3 | - | - | TRBV7-4 | CASSAQGRQDSSGNTIYF | TGTGCCAGCAGCGCCCAGGGGAGACAAGATTCGTCTGGAAACACCATATATTTT
TRBJ1-2 | - | - | TRBV6-1 | CASVEGLVLDYGYTF | TGTGCCAGCGTTGAGGGATTGGTGTTGGACTATGGCTACACCTTC
TRBJ1-1 | few | - | TRBV5-1 | CASSSTSGNTEAFF | TGCGCCAGCAGCTCCACATCGGGGAACACTGAAGCTTTCTTT
TRBJ1-1 | - | - | TRBV7-2 | CASSRTKQGGTEAFF | TGTGCCAGCAGCCGGACGAAGCAGGGTGGCACTGAAGCTTTCTTT
TRBJ2-3 | - | - | TRBV18 | CASSPRVLGTDTQYF | TGTGCCAGCTCACCCAGGGTACTGGGCACAGATACGCAGTATTTT
TRBJ2-2 | - | TRBD1 | TRBV5-6 | CASSPRDRGRGGELFF | TGTGCCAGCAGCCCAAGAGACAGGGGTCGAGGCGGGGAGCTGTTTTTT
TRBJ2-3 | few | TRBD2 | TRBV10-3 | CAISEISGGTDTQYF | TGTGCCATCAGTGAGATTAGCGGGGGAACAGATACGCAGTATTTT
TRBJ2-1 | - | TRBD2 | TRBV19 | CASSSEVAGGDYNEQFF | TGTGCCAGTAGTTCGGAGGTAGCGGGAGGGGATTACAATGAGCAGTTCTTC
TRBJ1-6 | - | - | TRBV6-6 | CASSPGTPFPLHF | TGTGCCAGCAGCCCCGGGACACCTTTTCCCCTCCACTTT
TRBJ1-2 | - | - | TRBV27 | CASSSDTVYGYTF | TGTGCCAGTTCCTCGGACACCGTCTATGGCTACACCTTC
TRBJ2-2 | - | - | TRBV15 | CATREQTISAGELFF | TGTGCCACCCGAGAGCAAACGATATCGGCCGGGGAGCTGTTTTTT
TRBJ2-3 | - | - | TRBV5-1 | CASLRRGTGTDTQYF | TGCGCCAGCCTACGGAGGGGAACGGGCACAGATACGCAGTATTTT
TRBJ2-1 | once | - | TRBV7-9 | CASSLGSVREQFF | TGTGCCAGCAGCTTAGGGTCGGTTCGTGAGCAGTTCTTC
TRBJ2-3 | - | - | TRBV15 | CATSRDDLGRGTQYF | TGTGCCACCAGCAGAGATGACCTAGGGCGGGGTACGCAGTATTTT
TRBJ1-1 | - | - | TRBV28 | CASTGGLGAFF | TGTGCCAGCACCGGAGGGCTTGGAGCTTTCTTT
TRBJ2-1 | - | - | TRBV6-1 | CASSERYQVKGNEQFF | TGTGCCAGCAGTGAAAGGTATCAGGTAAAAGGAAATGAGCAGTTCTTC
TRBJ1-2 | - | TRBD1 | TRBV7-2 | CASSLAGLRTGGYTF | TGTGCCAGCAGCTTAGCGGGACTCAGGACAGGCGGCTACACCTTC
TRBJ2-5 | - | TRBD2 | TRBV7-6 | CATTSGGPVETQYF | TGTGCCACCACTAGCGGGGGACCGGTGGAGACCCAGTACTTC
TRBJ2-3 | - | TRBD2 | TRBV6-4 | CASSELTSGWADTQYF | TGTGCCAGCAGTGAATTGACTAGCGGGTGGGCCGATACGCAGTATTTT
TRBJ2-6 | - | TRBD1 | TRBV7-3 | CASSLILPGQVSSGANVLTF | TGTGCCAGCAGCTTAATTCTTCCGGGACAGGTTAGCTCTGGGGCCAACGTCCTGACTTTC
TRBJ1-1 | - | - | TRBV20-1 | CSAIESVEAFF | TGCAGTGCCATAGAGAGTGTCGAGGCTTTCTTT
TRBJ2-7 | - | TRBD2 | TRBV11-1 | CASSSDGTSGGWLTYEQYF | TGTGCCAGCAGTTCCGACGGGACTAGCGGAGGGTGGCTAACCTACGAGCAGTACTTC
TRBJ2-2 | - | TRBD2 | TRBV6-1 | CAIFSSGSTGELFF | TGTGCCATCTTTTCTAGCGGGAGTACCGGGGAGCTGTTTTTT
TRBJ2-3 | - | TRBD1 | TRBV18 | CASSPAQGASTDTQYF | TGTGCCAGCTCCCCCGCCCAGGGGGCTAGCACAGATACGCAGTATTTT
TRBJ1-2 | - | - | TRBV30 | CAWSVCRGISYGYTF | TGTGCCTGGAGTGTATGTAGGGGGATCTCCTATGGCTACACCTTC